This TCR beta chain was recovered during a study of response to subunit inactivated influenza vaccine. TCRdb reprocessed the RT-PCR reads via MiXCR and lists one record per CDR3 protein. The table has hundreds of thousands of distinct CDR3 sequences, about 7.6% seen once. Study-level points and caveats: It was suggested by the authors that few new T cells are recruited by each seasonal influenza vaccination.

Note on this clonotype: Its antigen remains unidentified.

The receptor's source is a man aged 50-75 years who received an inactivated influenza vaccine. Sequenced material: PBMCs from blood, taken less than 30 months after vaccination.

CDR3 coding DNA: TGTGCCAGCTCACCTTCGGGAGGGGAGTACAATGAGCAGTTCTTC. Its translation is CASSPSGGEYNEQFF. The genes are TRBV18 and TRBJ2-1; TRBD2 matches at 8 bases. The CDR3 contains 15 residues. Germline CDR1 reads KGHSH; CDR2 reads LQKENI. V lost 3 bases and J lost 4; bases outside the gene matches: 5.